This entry lists 21 T cell receptor beta chains sequenced from one sample in a study of blood T cell repertoires in COVID-19. Sequencing was performed with immunoSEQ multiplex PCR; in TCRdb, only in-frame clones are kept and a portion is missing. This table has 100,000 to 150,000 clones, 70% to 90% appearing once. Input material: peripheral blood. The origin of the receptors is a human donor in a cohort sampled during active COVID-19.

V and J are TRBV28 and TRBJ2-7; D may be TRBD2 (5 bases). CDR1 is MDHEN and CDR2 is SYDVKM in the germline V gene. The CDR3 contains 15 residues. The germline V and J ends were trimmed by 4 bases and 4 bases, with 17 bases remaining between them. The CDR3 loop reads CASSSLRGNVYEQYF. The CDR3 nucleotides read TGTGCCAGCAGTTCGTTACGGGGTAACGTATACGAGCAGTACTTC.

The gene calls are TRBV29-1 and TRBJ1-1; D unclear. This CDR3 is 12 amino acids long. Germline CDR1 is SQVTM and CDR2 is ANQGSEA. V lost 0 bases and J lost 2, with 4 bases in between. The CDR3 region is CSVEELNTEAFF. The CDR3 nucleotides read TGCAGCGTTGAAGAACTTAACACTGAAGCTTTCTTT.

The chain links TRBV6-5 to TRBJ2-5; 7 bases align to TRBD1. Germline assignment: CDR1 MNHEY and CDR2 SVGAGI. Unmatched junction bases numbered 8, after V lost 0 bases and J lost 7 bases. This CDR3 region has 15 residues. The CDR3 nucleotides read TGTGCCAGCAGTTACTCGATTCTTGCAGGGGGGACCCAGTACTTC. This translates into CASSYSILAGGTQYF.

V and J are TRBV19 and TRBJ1-2; D gene unclear. Per germline, CDR1 LNHDA and CDR2 SQIVND (reference sequence). This CDR3 is 13 amino acids long. Trimming stripped 0 bases from V and 1 base from J, with 3 bases between. The CDR3 bases are TGTGCCAGTAGTATAGACGGTAACTATGGCTACACCTTC. Translating gives CASSIDGNYGYTF.

The chain combines TRBV7-9 with TRBJ2-1, with TRBD1 matching 8 bases. The CDR3 has 15 amino acids. V shed 5 bases and J 9 bases; nucleotides not matched to a gene: 12. Looked up from germline, CDR1 is SEHNR and CDR2 is FQNEAQ (reference sequence). CDR3 amino acids: CASSAPHRGDAEQFF. The CDR3 DNA reads TGTGCCAGCAGCGCTCCCCACAGGGGGGATGCTGAGCAGTTCTTC.

DNA for the CDR3: TGTGCCAGGGCTAGGACAGGGTTTACAGATACGCAGTATTTT. This encodes CARARTGFTDTQYF. This chain links TRBV2 with TRBJ2-3; the match to TRBD1 covers 8 bases. Trimming cost V 9 bases and J 3 bases; bases outside gene matches: 8. Germline V CDR1 and CDR2: SNHLY, FYNNEI. The CDR3 consists of 14 residues.

The chain couples TRBV13 to TRBJ1-4; 9 positions match TRBD1. J gave up 2 bases and V 5 bases, and 6 bases lay outside the gene matches. The CDR3 sequence is 16 residues long. Looked up from germline, CDR1 is PRHDT and CDR2 is FYEKMQ (reference sequence). The CDR3 bases are TGTGCCAGCAGCCGCGGGACAGGGTCGACTAATGAAAAACTGTTTTTT. This codes for CASSRGTGSTNEKLFF.

This clone was seen once. J is TRBJ2-1 and V is TRBV11-2, with 9 bases identical to TRBD1. CDR1 is SGHAT and CDR2 is FQNNGV in the germline V gene. The CDR3 runs 15 residues. V shed 5 bases and J 7 bases; nucleotides not matched to a gene: 9. Here the CDR3 reads CASSPRTGVGNEQFF. CDR3 coding DNA: TGTGCCAGCAGCCCCCGGACAGGGGTGGGGAATGAGCAGTTCTTC.

Sample share makes this clone medium-sized. V usage is TRBV5-1 and J usage is TRBJ2-6; TRBD1 matches 10 bases. Germline-derived CDR1 and CDR2 are SGHRS and YFSETQ. The CDR3 spans 18 residues. Trimming took 4 bases from V and 4 from J; bases not matched to a gene: 11. DNA for the CDR3: TGCGCCAGCAGCCCTGGTCCCGGGACAGGGGACGGGGCCAACGTCCTGACTTTC. Amino acid sequence: CASSPGPGTGDGANVLTF.

This clone was seen a single time. The gene calls are TRBV10-2 and TRBJ2-1; D might be TRBD1 (6 bases). The germline V and J ends were trimmed by 6 bases and 4 bases, with 16 bases remaining between them. Germline loops: CDR1 WSHSY, CDR2 SAAADI. CDR3 length: 15 amino acids. The chain's CDR3 is CASSLGARGYNEQFF. In DNA form, the CDR3 reads TGCGCCAGCAGCTTGGGGGCGAGGGGATACAATGAGCAGTTCTTC.

The genes are TRBV19 and TRBJ1-5; 8 bases map to TRBD1. Per germline, CDR1 LNHDA and CDR2 SQIVND (reference sequence). Trimming removed 7 bases from V and 3 bases from J; junction bases left unmatched: 5. There are 14 residues in the CDR3. CDR3 protein: CASTGQGVNQPQHF. DNA of the CDR3: TGTGCCAGTACCGGACAGGGAGTCAATCAGCCCCAGCATTTT.

This clone was observed many times. The CDR3 coding sequence is TGCGCCAGCAGCCATCCTGGGGGGGGTTTGGCCTACGAGCAGTACTTC. This codes for CASSHPGGGLAYEQYF. The V call is TRBV4-1, the J call TRBJ2-7; 7 nucleotides align to TRBD2. The J segment lost 2 bases and the V segment lost 3 bases, leaving 10 bases of the junction unmatched. This CDR3 contains 16 residues. Germline V lookup: CDR1 MGHRA, CDR2 YSYEKL.

CDR3 sequence reads: CATSRGDRHTDTQYF. In DNA, the CDR3 is TGTGCCACCAGCAGGGGGGACAGGCACACAGATACGCAGTATTTT. The J gene is TRBJ2-3, the V gene TRBV15; 8 bases match TRBD1. CDR1 is LNHNV, CDR2 YYDKDF, per germline (reference sequence). The CDR3 totals 15 residues. V trimming: 3 bases; J trimming: 2 bases; junction bases outside the gene matches: 4.

The chain has TRBV10-3 and TRBJ2-7, with 7 bases matching TRBD2. Germline V lookup: CDR1 ENHRY, CDR2 SYGVKD. V shed 4 bases and J 3 bases; nucleotides not matched to a gene: 3. The CDR3 sequence is 13 residues long. CDR3 sequence reads: CAISGQRGYEQYF. For the CDR3, the DNA is TGTGCCATCAGTGGCCAGCGGGGCTACGAGCAGTACTTC.

The rearrangement joins TRBV7-9 to TRBJ1-1; D is unresolved. V shed 5 bases and J shed 8 bases, with 15 bases lying between them. In germline, CDR1 is SEHNR, CDR2 FQNEAQ (reference sequence). The CDR3 loop spans 13 amino acids. The DNA of the CDR3 is TGTGCCAGCAGCGCCTCCGGCCAGGCGGAAGCTTTCTTT. This gives the protein CASSASGQAEAFF.

The chain links TRBV18 to TRBJ1-2, with no clear D. The CDR3 is made up of 13 amino acids. Germline values: CDR1 KGHSH, CDR2 LQKENI. V lost 2 bases to trimming and J lost 3 bases, with 7 bases between them. The CDR3 sequence is CASSPAQDYGYTF. CDR3 DNA: TGTGCCAGCTCACCAGCTCAGGACTATGGCTACACCTTC.

The chain combines TRBV10-3 with TRBJ1-6; no firm D call. Trimming stripped 8 bases from V and 8 bases from J, with 16 bases between. The CDR3 runs 14 residues. The germline CDR1 and CDR2 sequences are ENHRY and SYGVKD. The CDR3 DNA reads TGTGCCATCCAGGAGACGGGAATAGATTCACCCCTCCACTTT. It is translated as CAIQETGIDSPLHF.

The chain combines TRBV30 with TRBJ1-5; 8 nucleotides agree with TRBD1. This CDR3 is 17 amino acids long. V was pared by 3 bases and J by 5 bases, with 15 bases of the junction left unmatched. Germline V gene lookup returns CDR1 GTSNPN and CDR2 SVGIG (reference sequence). CDR3 in amino acids: CAWRGKVGTGPYQPQHF. DNA for the CDR3: TGTGCCTGGAGGGGCAAGGTGGGGACAGGACCCTATCAGCCCCAGCATTTT.

As for this clone: The identical CDR3 is also encoded by other nucleotide sequences in the sample. The chain recombines TRBV11-2 with TRBJ2-7; 11 bases are shared with TRBD1. Germline V gene data show CDR1 as SGHAT and CDR2 as FQNNGV. Trimming took 5 bases from V and 3 from J; bases not matched to a gene: 3. This CDR3 contains 14 residues. The CDR3 DNA reads TGTGCCAGCAGCCCCGGGACAGGGGGCTACGAGCAGTACTTC. This sequence encodes CASSPGTGGYEQYF.

The chain recombines TRBV15 with TRBJ1-1, with a weak D call TRBD1 (6 bases). The CDR3 runs 15 residues. V shed 2 bases and J shed 5 bases, with 15 bases lying between them. CDR1 is LNHNV and CDR2 is YYDKDF in the germline V gene (reference sequence). CDR3 in DNA: TGTGCCACCAGCAGAAGGGGGGGATTAAGGACTGAAGCTTTCTTT. Protein sequence: CATSRRGGLRTEAFF.

J is TRBJ1-2 and V is TRBV27; a weak D match, TRBD1 (5 bases). Per the germline V gene, CDR1 is MNHEY and CDR2 is SMNVEV (reference sequence). V lost 3 bases and J lost 5, with 10 bases in between. CDR3 length equals 13 residues. The CDR3 sequence is CASSLGRAYGYTF. DNA for the CDR3: TGTGCCAGCAGTTTGGGCAGGGCGTATGGCTACACCTTC.